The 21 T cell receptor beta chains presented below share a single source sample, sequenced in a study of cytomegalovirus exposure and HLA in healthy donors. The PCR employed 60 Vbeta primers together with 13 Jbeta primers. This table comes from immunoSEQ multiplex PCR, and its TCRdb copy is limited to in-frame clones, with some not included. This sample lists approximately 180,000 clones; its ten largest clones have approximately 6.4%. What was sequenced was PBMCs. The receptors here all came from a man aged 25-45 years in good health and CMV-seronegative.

CDR3 amino acids: CASRPSAAGDTQYF. The CDR3 nucleotides are TGTGCCAGCAGACCTAGCGCGGCGGGGGATACGCAGTATTTT. The chain joins TRBV5-5 to TRBJ2-3, with D possibly TRBD2 on 6 matching bases. Per germline, CDR1 SGHKS and CDR2 YYEKEE (reference sequence). The CDR3 spans 14 residues. Trimming took off 5 bases at V and 6 bases at J, with 16 bases between the two ends. The complete variable domain, with remaining parts taken from reference TRBV5-5 and TRBJ2-3, reads DAGVTQSPTHLIKTRGQQVTLRCSPISGHKSVSWYQQVLGQGPQFIFQYYEKEERGRGNFPDRFSARQFPNYSSELNVNALLLGDSALYLCASRPSAAGDTQYFGPGTRLTVL.

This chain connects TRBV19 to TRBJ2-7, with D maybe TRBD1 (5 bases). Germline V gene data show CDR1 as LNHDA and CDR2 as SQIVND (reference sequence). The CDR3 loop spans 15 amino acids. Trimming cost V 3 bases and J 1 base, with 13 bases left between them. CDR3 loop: CASSIGQGESYEQYF. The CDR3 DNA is TGTGCCAGTAGTATTGGGCAGGGTGAATCCTACGAGCAGTACTTC.

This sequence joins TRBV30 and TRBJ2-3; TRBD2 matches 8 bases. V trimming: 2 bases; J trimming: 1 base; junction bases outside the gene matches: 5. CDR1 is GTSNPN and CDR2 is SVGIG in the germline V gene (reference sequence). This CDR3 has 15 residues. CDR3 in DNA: TGTGCCTGGAGTCATAGCGGGATCGGCACAGATACGCAGTATTTT. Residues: CAWSHSGIGTDTQYF.

CDR3: CASSLVGLEVNEQFF. Written as DNA, the CDR3 is TGTGCCAGCAGCCTAGTGGGTTTGGAGGTCAATGAGCAGTTCTTC. The chain has TRBV11-2 and TRBJ2-1; TRBD2 might be the D (5 bases). Germline CDR1 and CDR2: SGHAT and FQNNGV. The CDR3 runs 15 residues. V dropped 5 bases and J dropped 6 bases, with 17 bases sitting between them. Drawing the rest from reference TRBV11-2 and TRBJ2-1, the complete variable domain is EAGVAQSPRYKIIEKRQSVAFWCNPISGHATLYWYQQILGQGPKLLIQFQNNGVVDDSQLPKDRFSAERLKGVDSTLKIQPAKLEDSAVYLCASSLVGLEVNEQFFGPGTRLTVL.

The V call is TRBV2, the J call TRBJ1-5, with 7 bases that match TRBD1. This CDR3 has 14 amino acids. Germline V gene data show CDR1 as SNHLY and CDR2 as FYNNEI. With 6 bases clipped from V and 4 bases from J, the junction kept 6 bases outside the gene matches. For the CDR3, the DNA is TGTGCCAGCAGGACCGGGACAGCGAATCAGCCCCAGCATTTT. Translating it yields CASRTGTANQPQHF.

CDR3 nucleotide sequence: TGTGCCAGCAGCTTTTCTCGGGAGACCCAGTACTTC. Residues: CASSFSRETQYF. This chain links TRBV7-9 with TRBJ2-5; D remains ambiguous. V lost 3 bases, J lost 5 bases, and 7 bases lay in between. Germline-derived CDR1 and CDR2 are SEHNR and FQNEAQ (reference sequence). CDR3 length equals 12 residues. The complete variable domain, with remaining parts taken from reference TRBV7-9 and TRBJ2-5, reads DTGVSQNPRHKITKRGQNVTFRCDPISEHNRLYWYRQTLGQGPEFLTYFQNEAQLEKSRLLSDRFSAERPKGSFSTLEIQRTEQGDSAMYLCASSFSRETQYFGPGTRLLVL.

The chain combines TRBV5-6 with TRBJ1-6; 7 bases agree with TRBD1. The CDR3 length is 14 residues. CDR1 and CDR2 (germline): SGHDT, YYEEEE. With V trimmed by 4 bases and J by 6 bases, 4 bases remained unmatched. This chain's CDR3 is CASSTTGINSPLHF. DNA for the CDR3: TGTGCCAGCAGCACGACAGGGATTAATTCACCCCTCCACTTT. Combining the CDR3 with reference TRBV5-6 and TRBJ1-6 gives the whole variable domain DAGVTQSPTHLIKTRGQQVTLRCSPKSGHDTVSWYQQALGQGPQFIFQYYEEEERQRGNFPDRFSGHQFPNYSSELNVNALLLGDSALYLCASSTTGINSPLHFGNGTRLTVT.

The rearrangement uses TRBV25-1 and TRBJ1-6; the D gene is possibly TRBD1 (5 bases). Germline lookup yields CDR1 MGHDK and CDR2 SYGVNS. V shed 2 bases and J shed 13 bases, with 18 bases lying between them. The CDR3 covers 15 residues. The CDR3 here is CASSEGAGPLAPLHF. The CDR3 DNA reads TGTGCCAGCAGTGAAGGCGCAGGGCCACTAGCGCCCCTCCACTTT. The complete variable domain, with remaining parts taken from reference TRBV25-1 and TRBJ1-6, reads EADIYQTPRYLVIGTGKKITLECSQTMGHDKMYWYQQDPGMELHLIHYSYGVNSTEKGDLSSESTVSRIRTEHFPLTLESARPSHTSQYLCASSEGAGPLAPLHFGNGTRLTVT.

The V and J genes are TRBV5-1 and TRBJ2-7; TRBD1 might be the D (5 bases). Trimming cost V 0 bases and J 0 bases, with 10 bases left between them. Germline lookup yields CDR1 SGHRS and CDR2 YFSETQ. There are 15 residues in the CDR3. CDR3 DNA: TGCGCCAGCAGCTTGGAAGGGGTAAGCTCCTACGAGCAGTACTTC. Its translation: CASSLEGVSSYEQYF.

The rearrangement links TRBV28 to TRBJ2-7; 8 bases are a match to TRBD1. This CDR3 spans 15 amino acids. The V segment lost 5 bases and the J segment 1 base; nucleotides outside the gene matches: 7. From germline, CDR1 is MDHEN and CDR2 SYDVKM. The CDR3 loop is CASSGGGTGSYEQYF. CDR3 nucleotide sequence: TGTGCCAGCAGTGGAGGGGGGACAGGTTCCTACGAGCAGTACTTC.

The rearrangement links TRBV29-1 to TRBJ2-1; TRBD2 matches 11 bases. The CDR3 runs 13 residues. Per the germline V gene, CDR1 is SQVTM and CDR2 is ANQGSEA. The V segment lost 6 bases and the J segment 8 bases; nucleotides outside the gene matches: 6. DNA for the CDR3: TGCAGCGTATTAGCGGGAGGGGGGGATGAGCAGTTCTTC. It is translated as CSVLAGGGDEQFF.

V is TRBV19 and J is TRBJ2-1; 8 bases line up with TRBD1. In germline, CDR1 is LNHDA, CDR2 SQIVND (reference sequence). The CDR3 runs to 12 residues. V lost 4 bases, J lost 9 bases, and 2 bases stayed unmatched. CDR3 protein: CASSKTGVEQFF. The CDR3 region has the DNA TGTGCCAGTAGTAAGACAGGGGTTGAGCAGTTCTTC.

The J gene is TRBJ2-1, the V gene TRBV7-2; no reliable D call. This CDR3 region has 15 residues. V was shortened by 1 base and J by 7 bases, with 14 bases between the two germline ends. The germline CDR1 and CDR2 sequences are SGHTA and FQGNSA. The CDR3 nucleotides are TGTGCCAGCAGCTTAGGGTCTAGGTGGTTAAATGAGCAGTTCTTC. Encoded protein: CASSLGSRWLNEQFF.

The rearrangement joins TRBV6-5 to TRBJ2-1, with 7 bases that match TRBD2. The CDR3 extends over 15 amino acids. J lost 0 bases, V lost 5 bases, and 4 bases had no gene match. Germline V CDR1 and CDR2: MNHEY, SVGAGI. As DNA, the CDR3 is TGTGCCAGCAGTGGCGGGGGTAACTCCTACAATGAGCAGTTCTTC. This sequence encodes CASSGGGNSYNEQFF.

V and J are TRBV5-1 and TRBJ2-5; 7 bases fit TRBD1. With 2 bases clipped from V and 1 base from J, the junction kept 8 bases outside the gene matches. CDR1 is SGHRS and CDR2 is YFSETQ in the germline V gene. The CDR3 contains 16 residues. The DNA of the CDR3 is TGCGCCAGCAGCTTTGGGGCGACAGGGATCCAAGAGACCCAGTACTTC. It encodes CASSFGATGIQETQYF.

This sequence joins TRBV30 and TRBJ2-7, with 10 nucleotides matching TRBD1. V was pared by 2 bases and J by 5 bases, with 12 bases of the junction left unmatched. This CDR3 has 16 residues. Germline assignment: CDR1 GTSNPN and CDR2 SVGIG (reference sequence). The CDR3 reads CAWSLRKGQGFHEQYF. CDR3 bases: TGTGCCTGGAGTCTTCGGAAGGGACAGGGGTTTCACGAGCAGTACTTC.

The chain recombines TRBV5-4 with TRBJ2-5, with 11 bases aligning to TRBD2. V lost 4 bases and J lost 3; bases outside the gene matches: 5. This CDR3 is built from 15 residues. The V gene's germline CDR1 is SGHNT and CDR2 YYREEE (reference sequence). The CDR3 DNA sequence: TGTGCCAGCAGCCCCCAACTAGCGGGAGAAGAGACCCAGTACTTC. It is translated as CASSPQLAGEETQYF.

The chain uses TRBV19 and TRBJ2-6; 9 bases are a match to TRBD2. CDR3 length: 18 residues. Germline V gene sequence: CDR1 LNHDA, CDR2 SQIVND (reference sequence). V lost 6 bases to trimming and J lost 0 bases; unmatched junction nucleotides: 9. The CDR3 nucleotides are TGTGCCAGTAGCCTGGAGGTAGCGGGGGCCTCTGGGGCCAACGTCCTGACTTTC. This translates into CASSLEVAGASGANVLTF.

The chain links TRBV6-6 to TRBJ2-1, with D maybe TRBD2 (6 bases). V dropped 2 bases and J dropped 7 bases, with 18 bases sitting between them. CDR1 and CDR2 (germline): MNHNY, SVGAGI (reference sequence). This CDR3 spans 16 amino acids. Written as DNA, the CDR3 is TGTGCCAGCAGTTACCCCCGGGACTCAAGGCGGAATGAGCAGTTCTTC. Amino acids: CASSYPRDSRRNEQFF.

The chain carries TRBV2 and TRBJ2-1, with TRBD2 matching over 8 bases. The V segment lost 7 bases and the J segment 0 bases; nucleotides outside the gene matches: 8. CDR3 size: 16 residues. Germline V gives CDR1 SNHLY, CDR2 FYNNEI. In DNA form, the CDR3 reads TGTGCCAGCAATAGCGGGACCTCCTCCTCCTACAATGAGCAGTTCTTC. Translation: CASNSGTSSSYNEQFF.

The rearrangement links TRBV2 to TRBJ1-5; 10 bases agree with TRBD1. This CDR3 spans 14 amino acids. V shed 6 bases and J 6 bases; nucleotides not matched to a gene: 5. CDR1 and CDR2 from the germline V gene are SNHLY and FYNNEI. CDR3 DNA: TGTGCCAGCAGGAGGGGACAGGGGATTCAGCCCCAGCATTTT. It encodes CASRRGQGIQPQHF.